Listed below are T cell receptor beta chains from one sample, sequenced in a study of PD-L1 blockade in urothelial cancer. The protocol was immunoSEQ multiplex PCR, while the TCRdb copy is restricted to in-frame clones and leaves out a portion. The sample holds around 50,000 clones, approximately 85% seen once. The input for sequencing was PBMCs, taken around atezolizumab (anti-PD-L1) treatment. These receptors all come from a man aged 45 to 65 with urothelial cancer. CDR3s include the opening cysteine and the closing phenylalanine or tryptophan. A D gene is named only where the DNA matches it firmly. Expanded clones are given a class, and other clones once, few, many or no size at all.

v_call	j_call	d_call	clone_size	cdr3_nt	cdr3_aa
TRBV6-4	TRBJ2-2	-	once	TGTGCCAGCAGTGCCACTAGCACCGGGGAGCTGTTTTTT	CASSATSTGELFF
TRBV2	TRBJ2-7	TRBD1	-	TGTGCCAGCATTAGTGTTGGTGGGACGGGACAGTCCTCCTACGAGCAGTACTTC	CASISVGGTGQSSYEQYF
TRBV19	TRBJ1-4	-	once	TGTGCCAGTAGGGGACACCATAATGAAAAACTGTTTTTT	CASRGHHNEKLFF
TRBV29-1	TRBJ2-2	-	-	TGCAGCGTACGGTCGAACACCGGGGAGCTGTTTTTT	CSVRSNTGELFF
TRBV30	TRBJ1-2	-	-	TGTGCCTTTGAGGGTAACTATGGCTACACCTTC	CAFEGNYGYTF
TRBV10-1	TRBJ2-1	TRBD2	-	TGCGCCAGCAGTGAGTCAGCTAGCGGGAGTGGGTACAATGAGCAGTTCTTC	CASSESASGSGYNEQFF
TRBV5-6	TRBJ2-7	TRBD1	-	TGTGCCAGCAGCTGGGACAGGGGAAGCTCCTACGAGCAGTACTTC	CASSWDRGSSYEQYF
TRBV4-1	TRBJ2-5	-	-	TGCGCCAGCAGCCAAGATCAACAATTGGCGAGGGAGACCCAGTACTTC	CASSQDQQLARETQYF
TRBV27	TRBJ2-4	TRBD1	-	TGTGCCAGCAGTCCCAGGGGGCGAGAGTCCAAAAACATTCAGTACTTC	CASSPRGRESKNIQYF
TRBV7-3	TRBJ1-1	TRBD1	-	TGTGCCAGCAGCCAGGGGGTGAACACTGAAGCTTTCTTT	CASSQGVNTEAFF
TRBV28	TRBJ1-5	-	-	TGTGCCAGCAGTTTAGGGGGGAGTCTAAATCAGCCCCAGCATTTT	CASSLGGSLNQPQHF
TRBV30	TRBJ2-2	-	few	TGTGCCTGGAGTAACAGGGTGGGGGAGCTGTTTTTT	CAWSNRVGELFF
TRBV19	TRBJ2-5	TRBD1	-	TGTGCCAGTAGTATAGGGTCGACAGGGGTAGAGACCCAGTACTTC	CASSIGSTGVETQYF
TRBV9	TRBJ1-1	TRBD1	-	TGTGCCAGCAGCGTCGGGACAGGGGGCTTGAACACTGAAGCTTTCTTT	CASSVGTGGLNTEAFF
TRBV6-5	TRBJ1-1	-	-	TGTGCCAGCAGTTACTTCCGGACTCTAAACACTGAAGCTTTCTTT	CASSYFRTLNTEAFF
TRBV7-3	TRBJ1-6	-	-	TGTGCCAGCAGCTTATTTCAAAATTCACCCCTCCACTTT	CASSLFQNSPLHF
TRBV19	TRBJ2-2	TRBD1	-	TGTGCCAGTAGTTCCCGCGGCGGGACAGGGTTCACCGGGGAGCTGTTTTTT	CASSSRGGTGFTGELFF
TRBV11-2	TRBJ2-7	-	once	TGTGCCAGCAGCTTAGTGTCGGGGGTTAGCTCCTACGAGCAGTACTTC	CASSLVSGVSSYEQYF
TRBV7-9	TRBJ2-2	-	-	TGTGCCAGCAGCCCCGGCAGGGAAGTCACCGGGGAGCTGTTTTTT	CASSPGREVTGELFF
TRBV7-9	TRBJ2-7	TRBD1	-	TGTGCCAGCAGCTTAGGAACGGGACAGGGAAGGGAGGAGCAGTACTTC	CASSLGTGQGREEQYF
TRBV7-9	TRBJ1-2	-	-	TGTGCCAGCAGCTTAGTGGGGGGACACTATGGCTACACCTTC	CASSLVGGHYGYTF
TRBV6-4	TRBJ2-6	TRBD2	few	TGTGCCAGCAGTGGGACTAGCGGGAGTGGGGCCAACGTCCTGACTTTC	CASSGTSGSGANVLTF
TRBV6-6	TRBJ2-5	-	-	TGTGCCAGCAGTGTCGGGGAGACCCAGTACTTC	CASSVGETQYF
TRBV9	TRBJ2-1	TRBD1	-	TGTGCCAGCAGCTTTACCGGGACAGGGACTTACAATGAGCAGTTCTTC	CASSFTGTGTYNEQFF
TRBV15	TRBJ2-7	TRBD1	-	TGTGCCACCAGCGAACCGGGACAGGGGCCCTACGAGCAGTACTTC	CATSEPGQGPYEQYF
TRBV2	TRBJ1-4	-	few	TGTGCCAGCCACCCCCAGGAACAGAAGGAAAAACTGTTTTTT	CASHPQEQKEKLFF
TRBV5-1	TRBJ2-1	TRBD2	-	TGCGCCAGCAGCTTACCAGCGGGACTAGCGGGCTCCTACAATGAGCAGTTCTTC	CASSLPAGLAGSYNEQFF
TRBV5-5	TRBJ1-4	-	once	TGTGCCAGCAGCTTGGTTTTAGGGACATCCCGTGCAACTAATGAAAAACTGTTTTTT	CASSLVLGTSRATNEKLFF
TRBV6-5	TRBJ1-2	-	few	TGTGCCAGCAGCATCCTAGGTGGCGTTGGCTACACCTTC	CASSILGGVGYTF
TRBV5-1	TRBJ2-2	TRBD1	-	TGCGCCAGCAGCCCCGGGACAGGGGGTACCGGGGAGCTGTTTTTT	CASSPGTGGTGELFF
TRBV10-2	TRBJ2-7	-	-	TGCGCCAGCAGGGGGCTTTTCTACGAGCAGTACTTC	CASRGLFYEQYF
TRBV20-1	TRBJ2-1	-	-	TGCAGTGCGAATGGCTATGAGCAGTTCTTC	CSANGYEQFF
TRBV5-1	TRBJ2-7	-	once	TGCGCCAGCAGCTTTGGGGGGAGCCCCTCCTACGAGCAGTACTTC	CASSFGGSPSYEQYF
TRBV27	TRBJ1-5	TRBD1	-	TGTGCCAGCAGTCCGGGACAGGGGTTAGGGCAGCCCCAGCATTTT	CASSPGQGLGQPQHF
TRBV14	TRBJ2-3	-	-	TGTGCCAGCAGCCAAGGTCTAGGGGCCAATTCAGATACGCAGTATTTT	CASSQGLGANSDTQYF
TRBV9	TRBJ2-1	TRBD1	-	TGTGCCAGCGGGAAGGGGGCCGGTGAGCAGTTCTTC	CASGKGAGEQFF
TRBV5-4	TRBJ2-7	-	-	TGTGCCAGCAGACTGACAGGTTCCCCTTTGGAGCAGTACTTC	CASRLTGSPLEQYF
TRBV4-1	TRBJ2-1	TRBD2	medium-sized	TGCGCCACCGGGACTAGCGTGTACAATGAGCAGTTCTTC	CATGTSVYNEQFF
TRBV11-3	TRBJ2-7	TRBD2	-	TGTGCCAGCAGCTTAGTAGCGGGAGCTGGGGAGCAGTACTTC	CASSLVAGAGEQYF
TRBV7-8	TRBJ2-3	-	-	TGTGCCAGCAGCTTAGTAGGAGGGGATCCAGATACGCAGTATTTT	CASSLVGGDPDTQYF
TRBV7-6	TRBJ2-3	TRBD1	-	TGTGCCAGCAGCTTAGGGACAGGGGGCATAGATACGCAGTATTTT	CASSLGTGGIDTQYF
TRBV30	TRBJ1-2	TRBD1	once	TGTGCCTGGAGTGTACAGGGACAGAACTATGGCTACACCTTC	CAWSVQGQNYGYTF
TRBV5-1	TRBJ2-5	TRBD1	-	TGCGCCAGCAGCCCCTGGACAGGGGGACAAGAGACCCAGTACTTC	CASSPWTGGQETQYF
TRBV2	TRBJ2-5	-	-	TGTGCCAGCAGTCGACAGGAAGAGACCCAGTACTTC	CASSRQEETQYF
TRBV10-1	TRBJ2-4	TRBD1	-	TGCGCCAGCAGCGGGACAGGATGGAACATTCAGTACTTC	CASSGTGWNIQYF
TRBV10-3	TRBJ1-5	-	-	TGTGCCAGCCAGGATGGACAGACCAATCAGCCCCAGCATTTT	CASQDGQTNQPQHF
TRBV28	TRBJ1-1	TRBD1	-	TGTGCCAGCAGTTTAGGGACAGGGGGCTCCGGGAACACTGAAGCTTTCTTT	CASSLGTGGSGNTEAFF
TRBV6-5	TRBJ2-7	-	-	TGTGCCAGCAGAAGCGGATCCTACGAGCAGTACTTC	CASRSGSYEQYF
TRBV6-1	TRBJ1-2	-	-	TGTGCCAGCAGTGGCGTTGGGCTGGGTTGGGTTTTTAACTATGGCTACACCTTC	CASSGVGLGWVFNYGYTF
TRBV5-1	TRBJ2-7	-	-	TGCGCCAGCAGCCTAGACAGGTCCACCTACGAGCAGTACTTC	CASSLDRSTYEQYF
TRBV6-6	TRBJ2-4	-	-	TGTGCCAGCAACCTCGGGAACCCTCTAAACATTCAGTACTTC	CASNLGNPLNIQYF
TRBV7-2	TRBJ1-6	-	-	TGTGCCAGCAGCTTAGCGCCCACACGATGGATTCAGGCCCTCCACTTT	CASSLAPTRWIQALHF
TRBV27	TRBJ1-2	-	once	TGTGCCAGCAGTAGACAGGCTGGGAGTTCTAACTATGGCTACACCTTC	CASSRQAGSSNYGYTF
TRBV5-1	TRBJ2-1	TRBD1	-	TGCGCCAGCAGCTCCAACAGACAGGGTTTCCTCTCTACAATGCTCGATGAGCAGTTCTTC	CASSSNRQGFLSTMLDEQFF
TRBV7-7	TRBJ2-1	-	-	TGTGCCAGCAGCTTGGATAGCGGTTTTGGTATTGAGCAGTTCTTC	CASSLDSGFGIEQFF
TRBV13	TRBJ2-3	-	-	TGTGCCAGCAGCCCGGGGGGCACAGATACGCAGTATTTT	CASSPGGTDTQYF
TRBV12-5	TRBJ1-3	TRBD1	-	TGTGCTAGTGGTCTAGGGACAGGGGTTGTGATAACTGGAAACACCATATATTTT	CASGLGTGVVITGNTIYF
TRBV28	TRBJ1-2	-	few	TGTGCCAGCAGTTCACAGCAGTTGAACTATGGCTACACCTTC	CASSSQQLNYGYTF
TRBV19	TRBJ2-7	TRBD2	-	TGTGCCAGTAGCATCTCGACTAGCGGGGTGATCTCCTACGAGCAGTACTTC	CASSISTSGVISYEQYF
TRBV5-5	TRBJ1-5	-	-	TGTGCCAGCAGCTCAGGGTCCCCCGGTCAGCCCCAGCATTTT	CASSSGSPGQPQHF